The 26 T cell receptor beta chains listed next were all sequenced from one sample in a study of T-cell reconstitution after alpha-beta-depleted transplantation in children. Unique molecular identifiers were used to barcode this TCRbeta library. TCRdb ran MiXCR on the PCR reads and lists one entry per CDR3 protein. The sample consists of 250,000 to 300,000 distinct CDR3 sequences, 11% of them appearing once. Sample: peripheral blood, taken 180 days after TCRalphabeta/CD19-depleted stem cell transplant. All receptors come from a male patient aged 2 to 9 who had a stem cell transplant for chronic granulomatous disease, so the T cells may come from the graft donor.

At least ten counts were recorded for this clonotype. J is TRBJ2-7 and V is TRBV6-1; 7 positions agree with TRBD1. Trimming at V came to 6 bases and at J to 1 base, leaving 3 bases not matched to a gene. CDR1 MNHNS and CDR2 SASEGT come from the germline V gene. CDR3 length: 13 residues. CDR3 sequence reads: CASRRTGSYEQYF. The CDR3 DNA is TGTGCCAGCAGGAGGACAGGTTCCTACGAGCAGTACTTC.

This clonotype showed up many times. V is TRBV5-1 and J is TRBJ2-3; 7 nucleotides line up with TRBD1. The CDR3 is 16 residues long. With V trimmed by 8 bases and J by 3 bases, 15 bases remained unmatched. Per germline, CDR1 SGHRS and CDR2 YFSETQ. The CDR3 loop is CARRYRGVLITDTQYF. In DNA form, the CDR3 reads TGCGCCAGGAGGTACAGGGGAGTTTTAATTACAGATACGCAGTATTTT.

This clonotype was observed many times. CDR3 protein: CASSPLGQVGPEQYF. The DNA of the CDR3 is TGTGCCAGCAGCCCCCTCGGACAGGTGGGTCCCGAGCAGTACTTC. The V and J genes are TRBV28 and TRBJ2-7; 7 nucleotides line up with TRBD1. This CDR3 region has 15 residues. Germline assignment: CDR1 MDHEN and CDR2 SYDVKM. J lost 6 bases, V lost 6 bases, and 14 bases had no gene match.

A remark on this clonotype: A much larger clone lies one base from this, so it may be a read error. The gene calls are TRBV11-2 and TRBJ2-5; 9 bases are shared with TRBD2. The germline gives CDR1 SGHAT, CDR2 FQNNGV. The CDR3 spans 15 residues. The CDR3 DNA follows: TGTGCCAGCAGCTTCGATCTAGCGGGGCAAGACACCCAGTACTTC. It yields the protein CASSFDLAGQDTQYF.

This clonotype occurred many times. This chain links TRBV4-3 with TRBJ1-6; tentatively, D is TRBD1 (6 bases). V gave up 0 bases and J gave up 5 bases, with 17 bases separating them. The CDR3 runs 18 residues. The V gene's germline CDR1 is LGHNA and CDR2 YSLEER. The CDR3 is CASSQDLDRLIDNSPLHF. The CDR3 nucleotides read TGCGCCAGCAGCCAAGATCTAGACAGGTTGATCGATAATTCACCCCTCCACTTT.

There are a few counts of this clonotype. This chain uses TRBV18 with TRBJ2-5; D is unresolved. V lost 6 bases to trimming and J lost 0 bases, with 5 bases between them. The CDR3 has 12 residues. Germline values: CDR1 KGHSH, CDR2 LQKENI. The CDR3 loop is CASSQDQETQYF. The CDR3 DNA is TGTGCCAGCTCGCAAGACCAAGAGACCCAGTACTTC.

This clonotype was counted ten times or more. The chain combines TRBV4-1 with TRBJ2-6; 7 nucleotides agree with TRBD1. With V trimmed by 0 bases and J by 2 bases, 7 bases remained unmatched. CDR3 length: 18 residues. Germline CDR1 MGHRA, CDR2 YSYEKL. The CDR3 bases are TGCGCCAGCAGCCAAGATTACGCCGGGACAGCTGGGGCCAACGTCCTGACTTTC. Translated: CASSQDYAGTAGANVLTF.

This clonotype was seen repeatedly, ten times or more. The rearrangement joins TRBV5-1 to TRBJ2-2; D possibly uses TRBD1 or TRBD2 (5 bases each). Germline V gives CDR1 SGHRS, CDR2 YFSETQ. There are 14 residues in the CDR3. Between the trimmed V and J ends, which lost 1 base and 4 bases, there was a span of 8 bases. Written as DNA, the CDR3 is TGCGCCAGCAGCTTGAATGGGGGCACCGGGGAGCTGTTTTTT. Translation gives CASSLNGGTGELFF.

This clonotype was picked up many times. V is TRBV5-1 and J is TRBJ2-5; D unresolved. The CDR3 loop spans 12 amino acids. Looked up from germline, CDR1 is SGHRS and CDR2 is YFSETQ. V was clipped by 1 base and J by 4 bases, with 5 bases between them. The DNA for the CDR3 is TGCGCCAGCAGCTTGAATTCAGAGACCCAGTACTTC. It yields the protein CASSLNSETQYF.

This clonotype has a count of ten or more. The CDR3 sequence: CASSQRGTSDAEAFF. The CDR3 nucleotides are TGCGCCAGCAGCCAAAGAGGGACTTCGGACGCTGAAGCTTTCTTT. V and J are TRBV4-1 and TRBJ1-1, with D possibly being TRBD1 (5 bases). Germline V gene data show CDR1 as MGHRA and CDR2 as YSYEKL. This CDR3 is 15 amino acids long. V was shortened by 2 bases and J by 6 bases, with 16 bases between the two germline ends.

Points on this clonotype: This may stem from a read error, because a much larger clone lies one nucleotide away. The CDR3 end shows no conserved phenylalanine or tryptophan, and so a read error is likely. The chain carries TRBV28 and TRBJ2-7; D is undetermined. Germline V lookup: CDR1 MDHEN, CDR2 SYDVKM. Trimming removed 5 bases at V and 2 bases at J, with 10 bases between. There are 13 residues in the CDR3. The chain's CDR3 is CASSISTAYEQYI. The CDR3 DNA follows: TGTGCCAGCAGTATCAGTACGGCCTACGAGCAGTACATC.

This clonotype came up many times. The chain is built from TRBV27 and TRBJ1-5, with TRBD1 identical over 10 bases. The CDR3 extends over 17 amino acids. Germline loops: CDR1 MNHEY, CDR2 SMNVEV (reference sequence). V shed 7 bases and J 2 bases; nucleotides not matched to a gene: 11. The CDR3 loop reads CASKLTGGAIGNQPQHF. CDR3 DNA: TGTGCCAGCAAATTGACAGGGGGCGCGATTGGCAATCAGCCCCAGCATTTT.

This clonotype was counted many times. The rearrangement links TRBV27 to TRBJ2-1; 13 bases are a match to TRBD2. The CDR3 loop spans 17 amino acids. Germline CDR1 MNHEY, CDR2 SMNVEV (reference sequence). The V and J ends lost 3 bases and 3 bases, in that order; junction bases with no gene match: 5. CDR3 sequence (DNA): TGTGCCAGCAGTTTTGGGACTAGCGGGAACTACTACAATGAGCAGTTCTTC. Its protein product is CASSFGTSGNYYNEQFF.

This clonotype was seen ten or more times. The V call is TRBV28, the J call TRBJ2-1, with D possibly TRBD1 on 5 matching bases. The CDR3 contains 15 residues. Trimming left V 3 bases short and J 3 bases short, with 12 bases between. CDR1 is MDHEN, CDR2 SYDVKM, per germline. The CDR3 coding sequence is TGTGCCAGCAGTTTCCCCAGGGCGATCTACAATGAGCAGTTCTTC. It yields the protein CASSFPRAIYNEQFF.

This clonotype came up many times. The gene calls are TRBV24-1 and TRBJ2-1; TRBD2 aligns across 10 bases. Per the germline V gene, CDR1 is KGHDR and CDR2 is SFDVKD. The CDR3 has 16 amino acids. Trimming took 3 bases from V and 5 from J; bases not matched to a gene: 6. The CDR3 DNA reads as TGTGCCACCAGTGATGCCGGGACTAGCGTACACAATGAGCAGTTCTTC. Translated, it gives CATSDAGTSVHNEQFF.

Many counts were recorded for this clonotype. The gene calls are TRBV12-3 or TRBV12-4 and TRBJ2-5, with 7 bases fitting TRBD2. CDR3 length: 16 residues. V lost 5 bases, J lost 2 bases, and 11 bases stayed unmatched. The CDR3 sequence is CASSQAGRGSQETQYF. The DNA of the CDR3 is TGTGCCAGCAGTCAAGCGGGGAGAGGTTCTCAAGAGACCCAGTACTTC.

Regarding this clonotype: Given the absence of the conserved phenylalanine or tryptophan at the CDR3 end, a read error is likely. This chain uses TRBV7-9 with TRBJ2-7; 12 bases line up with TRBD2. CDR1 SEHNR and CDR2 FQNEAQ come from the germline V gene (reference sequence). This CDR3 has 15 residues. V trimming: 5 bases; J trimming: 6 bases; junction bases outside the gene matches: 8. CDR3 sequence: CASSVLAGGPSEQYS. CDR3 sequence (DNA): TGTGCCAGCAGCGTCCTAGCGGGAGGGCCTTCCGAGCAGTACTCC.

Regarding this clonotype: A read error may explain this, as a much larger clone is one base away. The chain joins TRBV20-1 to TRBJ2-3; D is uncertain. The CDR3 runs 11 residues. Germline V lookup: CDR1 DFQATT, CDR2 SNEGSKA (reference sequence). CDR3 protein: CNAFRLDTQYF. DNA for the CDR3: TGCAATGCTTTTCGGCTGGATACGCAGTATTTT.

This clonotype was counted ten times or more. The CDR3 DNA reads TGTGCCAGCAGCTTTCTTCCCCCCAAAAACATTCAGTACTTC. This encodes CASSFLPPKNIQYF. V and J are TRBV7-2 and TRBJ2-4, with no clear D. V lost 3 bases and J lost 2, with 8 bases in between. CDR1 is SGHTA, CDR2 FQGNSA, per germline. The CDR3 contains 14 residues.

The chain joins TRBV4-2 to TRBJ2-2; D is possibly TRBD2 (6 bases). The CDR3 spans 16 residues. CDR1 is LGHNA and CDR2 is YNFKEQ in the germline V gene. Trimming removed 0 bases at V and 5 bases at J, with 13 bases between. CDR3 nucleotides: TGTGCCAGCAGCCAAGATGTGGGGGGAGAGACCGGGGAGCTGTTTTTT. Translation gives CASSQDVGGETGELFF.

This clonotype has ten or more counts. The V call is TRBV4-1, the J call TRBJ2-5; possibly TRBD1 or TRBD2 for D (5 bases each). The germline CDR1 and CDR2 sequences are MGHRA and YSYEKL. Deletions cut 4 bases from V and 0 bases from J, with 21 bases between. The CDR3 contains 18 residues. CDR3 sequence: CASSPRGEIRAYQETQYF. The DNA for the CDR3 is TGCGCCAGCAGCCCCCGAGGGGAGATCCGGGCGTACCAAGAGACCCAGTACTTC.

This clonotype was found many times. CDR3 protein: CSVVVRSAGGLQNEQYF. Written as DNA, the CDR3 is TGCAGCGTTGTAGTTCGCTCAGCGGGAGGGCTTCAAAACGAGCAGTACTTC. The chain joins TRBV29-1 to TRBJ2-7, with TRBD2 matching 10 bases. The germline CDR1 and CDR2 sequences are SQVTM and ANQGSEA. V dropped 4 bases and J dropped 5; count of bases not matched to a gene: 17. The CDR3 length is 17 residues.

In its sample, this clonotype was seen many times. CDR3 loop: CASSPGTSGFRDTQYF. The DNA of the CDR3 is TGTGCCAGCAGCCCAGGGACTAGCGGGTTCCGTGATACGCAGTATTTT. V usage is TRBV5-4 and J usage is TRBJ2-3, with 12 bases matching TRBD2. V was pared by 4 bases and J by 6 bases, with 9 bases of the junction left unmatched. The germline CDR1 and CDR2 sequences are SGHNT and YYREEE (reference sequence). The CDR3 consists of 16 residues.

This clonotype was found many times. The CDR3 region has the DNA TGCAGCGTTGATCAATCAGGGGTGGCAGGCTACACCTTC. This gives the protein CSVDQSGVAGYTF. The chain combines TRBV29-1 with TRBJ1-2; possible D gene TRBD1, 6 bases. CDR1 is SQVTM and CDR2 is ANQGSEA in the germline V gene. The CDR3 consists of 13 residues. Trimming stripped 3 bases from V and 8 bases from J, with 16 bases between.

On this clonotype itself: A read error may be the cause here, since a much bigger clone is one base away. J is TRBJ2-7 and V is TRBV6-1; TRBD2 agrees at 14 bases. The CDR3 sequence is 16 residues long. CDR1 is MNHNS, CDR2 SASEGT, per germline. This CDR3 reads CASTKTSGGADYAQYF. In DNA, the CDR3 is TGTGCCAGCACCAAGACTAGCGGGGGGGCCGATTACGCGCAGTACTTC.

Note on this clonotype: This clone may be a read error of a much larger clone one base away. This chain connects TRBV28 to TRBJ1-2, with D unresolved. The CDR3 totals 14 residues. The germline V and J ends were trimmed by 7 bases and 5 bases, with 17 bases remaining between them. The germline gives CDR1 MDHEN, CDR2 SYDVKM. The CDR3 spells CASTAWRAFYGYTF. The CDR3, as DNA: TGTGCCAGCACCGCCTGGCGGGCCTTTTATGGCTACACCTTC.